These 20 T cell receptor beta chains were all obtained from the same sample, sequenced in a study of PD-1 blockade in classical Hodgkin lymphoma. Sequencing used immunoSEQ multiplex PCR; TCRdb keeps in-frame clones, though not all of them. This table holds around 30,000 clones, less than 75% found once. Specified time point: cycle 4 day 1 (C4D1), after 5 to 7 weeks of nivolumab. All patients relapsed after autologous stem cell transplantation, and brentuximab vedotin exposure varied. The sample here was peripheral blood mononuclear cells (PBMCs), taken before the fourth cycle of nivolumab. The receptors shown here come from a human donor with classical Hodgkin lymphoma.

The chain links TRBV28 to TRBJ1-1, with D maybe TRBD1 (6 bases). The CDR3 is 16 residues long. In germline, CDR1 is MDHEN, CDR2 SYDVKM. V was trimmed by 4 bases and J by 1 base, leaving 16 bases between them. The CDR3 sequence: CASSYALGTPNTEAFF. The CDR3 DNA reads TGTGCCAGCAGTTATGCTCTCGGGACACCGAACACTGAAGCTTTCTTT.

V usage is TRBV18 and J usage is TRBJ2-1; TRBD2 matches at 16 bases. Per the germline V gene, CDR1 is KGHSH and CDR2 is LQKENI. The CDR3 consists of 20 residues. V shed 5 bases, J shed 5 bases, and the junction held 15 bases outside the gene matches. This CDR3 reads CASSTDGTSGRAVEHNEQFF. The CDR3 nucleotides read TGTGCCAGCTCAACCGATGGGACTAGCGGGAGGGCCGTGGAGCACAATGAGCAGTTCTTC.

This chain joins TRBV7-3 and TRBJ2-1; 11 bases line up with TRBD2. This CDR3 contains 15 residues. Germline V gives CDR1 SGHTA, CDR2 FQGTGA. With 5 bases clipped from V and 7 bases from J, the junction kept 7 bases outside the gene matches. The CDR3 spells CASSLSGGELNEQFF. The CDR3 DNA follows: TGTGCCAGCAGCCTTAGCGGGGGGGAGTTGAATGAGCAGTTCTTC.

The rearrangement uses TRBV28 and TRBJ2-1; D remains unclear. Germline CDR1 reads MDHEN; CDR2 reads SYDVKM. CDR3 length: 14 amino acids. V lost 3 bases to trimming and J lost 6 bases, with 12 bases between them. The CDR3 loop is CASSFGYRVNEQFF. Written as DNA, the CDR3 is TGTGCCAGCAGTTTTGGGTATAGGGTCAATGAGCAGTTCTTC.

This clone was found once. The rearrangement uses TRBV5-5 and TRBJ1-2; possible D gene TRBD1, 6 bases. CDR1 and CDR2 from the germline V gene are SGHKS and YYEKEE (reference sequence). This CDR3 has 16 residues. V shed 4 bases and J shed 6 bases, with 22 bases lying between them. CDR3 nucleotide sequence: TGTGCCAGCAGCCTCTCTCCGGGGGCATCCACAAATGGCTACACCTTC. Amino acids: CASSLSPGASTNGYTF.

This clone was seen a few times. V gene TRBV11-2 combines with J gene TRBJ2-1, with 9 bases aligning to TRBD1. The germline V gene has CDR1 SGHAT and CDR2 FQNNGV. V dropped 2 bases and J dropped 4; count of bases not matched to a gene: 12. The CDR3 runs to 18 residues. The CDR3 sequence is CASSLTPQQGAPYNEQFF. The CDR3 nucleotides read TGTGCCAGCAGCTTAACGCCCCAACAGGGGGCCCCATACAATGAGCAGTTCTTC.

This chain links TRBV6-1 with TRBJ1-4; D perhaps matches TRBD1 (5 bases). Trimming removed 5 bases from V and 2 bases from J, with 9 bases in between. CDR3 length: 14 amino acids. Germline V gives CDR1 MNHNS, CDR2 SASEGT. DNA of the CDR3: TGTGCCAGCAGTCAGGGTGGCACTAATGAAAAACTGTTTTTT. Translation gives CASSQGGTNEKLFF.

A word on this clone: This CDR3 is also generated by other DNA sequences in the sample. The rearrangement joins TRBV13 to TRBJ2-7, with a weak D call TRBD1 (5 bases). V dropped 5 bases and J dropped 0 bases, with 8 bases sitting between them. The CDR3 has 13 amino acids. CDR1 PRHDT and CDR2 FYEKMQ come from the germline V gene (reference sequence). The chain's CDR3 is CASSPTGSYEQYF. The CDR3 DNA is TGTGCCAGCAGCCCCACAGGCTCCTACGAGCAGTACTTC.

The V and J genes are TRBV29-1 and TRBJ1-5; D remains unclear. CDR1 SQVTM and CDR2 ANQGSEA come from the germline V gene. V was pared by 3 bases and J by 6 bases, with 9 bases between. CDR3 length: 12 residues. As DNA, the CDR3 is TGCAGCGTTGAGAGGGAGGCTCAGCCCCAGCATTTT. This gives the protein CSVEREAQPQHF.

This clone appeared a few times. CDR3 nucleotides: TGTGCCAGCAGTACACCTAAGACGGGAAATCAGCCCCAGCATTTT. Translated, it gives CASSTPKTGNQPQHF. This chain connects TRBV6-6 to TRBJ1-5; the D is unclear. V lost 5 bases, J lost 4 bases, and 15 bases lay in between. CDR1 is MNHNY, CDR2 SVGAGI, per germline (reference sequence). The CDR3 consists of 15 residues.

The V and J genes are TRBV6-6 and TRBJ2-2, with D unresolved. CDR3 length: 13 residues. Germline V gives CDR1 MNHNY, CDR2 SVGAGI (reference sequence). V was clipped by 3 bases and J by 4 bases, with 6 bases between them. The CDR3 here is CASSYYGTGELFF. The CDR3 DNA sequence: TGTGCCAGCAGTTATTACGGCACCGGGGAGCTGTTTTTT.

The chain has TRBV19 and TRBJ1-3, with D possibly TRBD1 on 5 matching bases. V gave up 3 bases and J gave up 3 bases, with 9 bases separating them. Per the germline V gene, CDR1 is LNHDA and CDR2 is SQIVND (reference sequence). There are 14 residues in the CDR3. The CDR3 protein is CASSIVQGGNTIYF. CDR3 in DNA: TGTGCCAGTAGTATTGTCCAGGGTGGAAACACCATATATTTT.

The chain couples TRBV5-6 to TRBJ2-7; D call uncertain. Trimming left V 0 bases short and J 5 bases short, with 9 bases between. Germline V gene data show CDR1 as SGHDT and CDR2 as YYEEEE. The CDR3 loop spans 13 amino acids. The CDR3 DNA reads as TGTGCCAGCAGCTTGGACTCGGCAGACGAGCAGTACTTC. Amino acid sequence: CASSLDSADEQYF.

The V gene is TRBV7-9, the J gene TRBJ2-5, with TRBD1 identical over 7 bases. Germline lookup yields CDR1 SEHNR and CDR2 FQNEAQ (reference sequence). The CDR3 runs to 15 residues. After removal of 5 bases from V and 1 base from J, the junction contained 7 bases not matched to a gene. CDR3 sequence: CASSGETGPQETQYF. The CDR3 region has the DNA TGTGCCAGCAGCGGCGAGACAGGGCCCCAAGAGACCCAGTACTTC.

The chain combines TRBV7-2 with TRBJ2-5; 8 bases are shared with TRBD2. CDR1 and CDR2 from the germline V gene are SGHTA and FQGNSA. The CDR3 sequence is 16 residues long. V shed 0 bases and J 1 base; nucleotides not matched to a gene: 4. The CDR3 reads CASSLAWGLGQETQYF. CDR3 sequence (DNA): TGTGCCAGCAGCTTAGCGTGGGGACTAGGCCAAGAGACCCAGTACTTC. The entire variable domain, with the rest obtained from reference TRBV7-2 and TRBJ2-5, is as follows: GAGVSQSPSNKVTEKGKDVELRCDPISGHTALYWYRQSLGQGLEFLIYFQGNSAPDKSGLPSDRFSAERTGGSVSTLTIQRTQQEDSAVYLCASSLAWGLGQETQYFGPGTRLLVL.

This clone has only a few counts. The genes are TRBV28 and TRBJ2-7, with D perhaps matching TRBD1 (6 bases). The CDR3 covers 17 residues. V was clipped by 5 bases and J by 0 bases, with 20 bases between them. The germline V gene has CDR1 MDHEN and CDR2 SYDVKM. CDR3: CASSPSGRAGDSYEQYF. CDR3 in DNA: TGTGCCAGCAGTCCATCCGGTAGAGCAGGGGACTCCTACGAGCAGTACTTC.

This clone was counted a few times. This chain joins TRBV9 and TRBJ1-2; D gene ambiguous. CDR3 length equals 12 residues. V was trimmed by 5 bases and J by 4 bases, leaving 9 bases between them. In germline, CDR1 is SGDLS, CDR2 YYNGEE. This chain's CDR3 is CASSGLSYGYTF. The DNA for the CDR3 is TGTGCCAGCAGTGGACTAAGCTATGGCTACACCTTC.

The CDR3 nucleotides read TGTGCCAGCAGCCCATCTTCTGGAAACACCATATATTTT. Amino acid sequence: CASSPSSGNTIYF. The chain employs TRBV7-2 and TRBJ1-3; D uncertain. V gave up 5 bases and J gave up 1 base, with 6 bases separating them. The CDR3 runs 13 residues. CDR1 is SGHTA, CDR2 FQGNSA, per germline. The whole variable domain, remainder taken from reference TRBV7-2 and TRBJ1-3, is GAGVSQSPSNKVTEKGKDVELRCDPISGHTALYWYRQSLGQGLEFLIYFQGNSAPDKSGLPSDRFSAERTGGSVSTLTIQRTQQEDSAVYLCASSPSSGNTIYFGEGSWLTVV.

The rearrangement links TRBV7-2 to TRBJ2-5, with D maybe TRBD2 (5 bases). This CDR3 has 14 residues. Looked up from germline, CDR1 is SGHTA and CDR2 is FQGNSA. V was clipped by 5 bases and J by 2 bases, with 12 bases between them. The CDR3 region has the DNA TGTGCCAGCAGCAAAGACTACTTTCAAGAGACCCAGTACTTC. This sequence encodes CASSKDYFQETQYF.

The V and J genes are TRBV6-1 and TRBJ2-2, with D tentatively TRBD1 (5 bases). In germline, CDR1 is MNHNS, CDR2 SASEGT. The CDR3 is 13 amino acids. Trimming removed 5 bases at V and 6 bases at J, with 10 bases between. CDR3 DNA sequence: TGTGCCAGCAGTTCCCAGGGCCCCGGGGAGCTGTTTTTT. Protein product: CASSSQGPGELFF.